These 16 T cell receptor beta chains were all obtained from the same sample, sequenced in a study of T cells in narcolepsy. Method: immunoSEQ multiplex PCR; TCRdb's copy keeps in-frame clones and lacks some. The sample contains 28,000 or so clones, roughly four fifths of which appear only once. The sequencing sample was made of CD45RA- memory CD4+ T cells from PBMCs. The receptors stem from a human donor with narcolepsy.

This clone appeared a single time. The chain uses TRBV5-1 and TRBJ1-6; TRBD1 matches 9 bases. The CDR3 length is 14 residues. Germline loops: CDR1 SGHRS, CDR2 YFSETQ. The junction had 3 bases not matched to a gene; V was cut back by 3 bases and J by 8 bases. CDR3 amino acids: CASSSDRGYSPLHF. The CDR3 DNA sequence: TGCGCCAGCAGCTCGGACAGGGGTTATTCACCCCTCCACTTT.

This chain joins TRBV6-1 and TRBJ2-7; 11 bases line up with TRBD2. CDR1 and CDR2 from the germline V gene are MNHNS and SASEGT. V shed 1 base and J 2 bases; nucleotides not matched to a gene: 16. The CDR3 covers 20 residues. The CDR3 sequence: CASSEVELAGGNFITYEQYF. CDR3 DNA sequence: TGTGCCAGCAGTGAAGTAGAGTTAGCGGGAGGGAACTTCATAACCTACGAGCAGTACTTC.

The rearrangement uses TRBV11-3 and TRBJ2-2; 10 bases agree with TRBD1. Germline values: CDR1 SGHNT, CDR2 YENEEA. V shed 5 bases and J 8 bases; nucleotides not matched to a gene: 5. The length of the CDR3 is 14 residues. CDR3 nucleotide sequence: TGTGCCAGCAGCCTTGGGACAGGGGTAGGGGAGCTGTTTTTT. It codes for CASSLGTGVGELFF.

A few counts support this clone. The V gene is TRBV5-1, the J gene TRBJ1-6; D not certain. CDR3 length: 12 residues. Germline V gives CDR1 SGHRS, CDR2 YFSETQ. Between the trimmed V and J ends, which lost 0 bases and 8 bases, there was a span of 3 bases. The DNA for the CDR3 is TGCGCCAGCAGCTTGGGGGATTCACCCCTCCACTTT. Its protein is CASSLGDSPLHF.

V gene TRBV29-1 combines with J gene TRBJ1-1; weak D call: TRBD1 (6 bases). CDR3 length equals 13 residues. V lost 1 base and J lost 11, with 17 bases in between. Germline CDR1 SQVTM, CDR2 ANQGSEA. CDR3 sequence reads: CSVEGQGWGGAFF. The CDR3 nucleotides are TGCAGCGTTGAAGGGCAGGGGTGGGGAGGGGCTTTCTTT.

This chain joins TRBV9 and TRBJ1-3; the match to TRBD1 covers 8 bases. Germline V CDR1 and CDR2: SGDLS, YYNGEE. The CDR3 runs to 13 residues. Trimming removed 7 bases from V and 3 bases from J; junction bases left unmatched: 3. The CDR3 coding sequence is TGTGCCAGCGGACAGGGTGGTGGAAACACCATATATTTT. Its protein is CASGQGGGNTIYF.

The gene calls are TRBV27 and TRBJ1-2; TRBD1 might be the D (5 bases). The germline V gene encodes CDR1 MNHEY and CDR2 SMNVEV (reference sequence). CDR3 length equals 13 residues. Trimming took off 6 bases at V and 2 bases at J, with 10 bases between the two ends. The CDR3 reads CASRLTANYGYTF. Here the CDR3 DNA reads TGTGCCAGCAGGTTGACAGCAAACTATGGCTACACCTTC.

The chain joins TRBV19 to TRBJ2-1; perhaps D is TRBD1 or TRBD2 (5 bases each). This CDR3 contains 14 residues. With 9 bases removed from V and 5 bases from J, the gap between germline ends came to 17 bases. Germline loops: CDR1 LNHDA, CDR2 SQIVND (reference sequence). As DNA, the CDR3 is TGTGCCAGCAGAGAGGGGATACAGGACAATGAGCAGTTCTTC. It encodes CASREGIQDNEQFF.

The chain carries TRBV2 and TRBJ2-1; no firm D call. There are 19 residues in the CDR3. The ends were cut back, 2 bases at V and 0 bases at J, with 20 bases in the middle. Germline V gene sequence: CDR1 SNHLY, CDR2 FYNNEI. CDR3 bases: TGTGCCAGCAGTGAAAGGATCGCGAGCGCTCAAAGCTCCTACAATGAGCAGTTCTTC. Protein product: CASSERIASAQSSYNEQFF.

The gene calls are TRBV10-3 and TRBJ1-1; 9 nucleotides match TRBD1. Germline assignment: CDR1 ENHRY and CDR2 SYGVKD. J gave up 7 bases and V 3 bases, and 6 bases lay outside the gene matches. This CDR3 contains 14 residues. The CDR3 reads CAISEGTGRGEAFF. In nucleotides, the CDR3 is TGTGCCATCAGTGAAGGGACAGGGCGCGGTGAAGCTTTCTTT.

The chain's CDR3 is CASSVGLTGELFF. The CDR3 DNA sequence: TGTGCCAGCAGCGTCGGACTGACCGGGGAGCTGTTTTTT. The chain links TRBV11-3 to TRBJ2-2, with D perhaps TRBD2 (5 bases). The V gene lost 5 bases and the J gene lost 5 bases, with 9 bases spanning the gap. The CDR3 covers 13 residues. Germline V gene sequence: CDR1 SGHNT, CDR2 YENEEA.

This clone was detected only a few times. This chain connects TRBV19 to TRBJ1-5; no reliable D call. The CDR3 contains 15 residues. With 5 bases removed from V and 2 bases from J, the gap between germline ends came to 13 bases. Per germline, CDR1 LNHDA and CDR2 SQIVND (reference sequence). CDR3 loop: CASSRGVAGNQPQHF. The CDR3 bases are TGTGCCAGTAGTCGAGGCGTCGCTGGCAATCAGCCCCAGCATTTT.

This chain uses TRBV30 with TRBJ2-3, with 7 bases matching TRBD2. The germline gives CDR1 GTSNPN, CDR2 SVGIG (reference sequence). Trimming removed 3 bases from V and 6 bases from J; junction bases left unmatched: 6. The CDR3 length is 13 residues. The CDR3 loop reads CAWSGGNRDTQYF. CDR3 sequence (DNA): TGTGCCTGGAGCGGGGGGAATCGGGATACGCAGTATTTT.

The chain combines TRBV7-8 with TRBJ1-2; TRBD1 aligns across 8 bases. V lost 5 bases and J lost 4; bases outside the gene matches: 18. The CDR3 runs to 18 residues. CDR1 and CDR2 from the germline V gene are SGHVS and FQNEAQ. DNA of the CDR3: TGTGCCAGCAGCCTTGGGCAGGGGGCGCGGGGGGGTCTCTATGGCTACACCTTC. Residues: CASSLGQGARGGLYGYTF.

The CDR3 is CASKAQSNYGYTF. In DNA form, the CDR3 reads TGTGCCAGCAAGGCTCAGTCTAACTATGGCTACACCTTC. This chain uses TRBV25-1 with TRBJ1-2, with D unclear. The ends were cut back, 7 bases at V and 0 bases at J, with 9 bases in the middle. CDR3 length: 13 residues. Germline CDR1 MGHDK, CDR2 SYGVNS.

The V and J genes are TRBV14 and TRBJ1-3; D remains ambiguous. This CDR3 spans 15 amino acids. The ends were cut back, 0 bases at V and 4 bases at J, with 10 bases in the middle. Germline V gives CDR1 SGHDN, CDR2 FVKESK. CDR3 in amino acids: CASSQDLPGGNTIYF. In DNA form, the CDR3 reads TGTGCCAGCAGCCAAGATCTACCGGGAGGAAACACCATATATTTT.